This TCR beta chain came from a study of T cell changes during pregnancy in multiple sclerosis (dated by TCRdb to the late 2010s). In terms of the full investigation: The study looked at changes in the T cell repertoire across pregnancy in women with multiple sclerosis.

Libraries were made using the immunoSEQ multiplex PCR assay. Drawn from immuneACCESS, this table holds only the in-frame rearrangements with V and J called that TCRdb kept. Clones are partly lost; checked studies trace under half to an unresolved V gene and leave the rest unexplained. This sample comprises 65,000 to 95,000 clones, approximately 90% of them detected only once. The ten largest clones capture around 2% of the sample. As concerns this clone: It has no known antigen specificity. No qualities accompany the bases; no much larger clone lies one base away.

The specimen was peripheral blood, collected before pregnancy. The TCR originated in a female donor with multiple sclerosis, enrolled in a pregnancy study.

The CDR3 protein is CASREQGDGYTF. The DNA reads TGTGCCAGCAGGGAACAGGGGGATGGCTACACCTTC. This chain joins TRBV2 to TRBJ1-2; TRBD1 matches 8 bases in the middle. The CDR3 runs 12 amino acids, cysteine and phenylalanine included. Only the CDR3 part of the read is kept: 36 bases, read in frame from the first base. The CDR1 and CDR2 encoded by the germline V gene are SNHLY and FYNNEI. V and J are trimmed by 6 bases and 6 bases, and the gene matches miss 3 bases of the junction.